This T cell receptor beta chain originates from a study of blood T cell repertoires in COVID-19. Study-level background: T cells, B-cell-depleted T cells, or PBMCs supplied cDNA or gDNA.

Participant ages covered roughly 18 to 89 years across about 25 US areas. The study assigned cohorts using participant-reported clinical history. Source study methods: Amplifying reference gene primers gave estimates of nucleated cell counts. Clones were sequenced by immunoSEQ multiplex PCR, and TCRdb holds only the in-frame ones, with some missing. That table gives V, J and clone size, and the DNA gave D and trimming. The data hold some 250,000 clones, with approximately 90% observed a single time. This clonotype was sampled from a woman between 40 and 55 years old with acute COVID-19. Sequenced: PBMCs or T cells enriched from blood (not recorded which).

CDR3 DNA sequence: TGTGCCATCAGGACCGGGACTAGCGGAGGCTCCTACGAGCAGTACTTC. It is translated as CAIRTGTSGGSYEQYF. This chain joins TRBV10-3 and TRBJ2-7; 11 bases line up with TRBD2. CDR1 is ENHRY, CDR2 SYGVKD, per germline. Losses at the gene ends were 6 bases for V and 0 bases for J; bases not matched to a gene: 7. This CDR3 is built from 16 residues.